The 23 T cell receptor beta chains below were found in one sample sequenced in a study of shared clonotypes between healthy human individuals. Only in-frame clones appear in the TCRdb table, and some are missing; sequencing was by immunoSEQ multiplex PCR. The sample yields more than 500,000 clones, around 95% seen once. What was sequenced was naive CD4+ T cells sorted from blood. Subset in this sample: CD45RA+ positively selected. Receptor source: a woman aged 25 to 39 in good health.

The V gene is TRBV28, the J gene TRBJ2-5, with a weak D call TRBD1 (6 bases). Germline-derived CDR1 and CDR2 are MDHEN and SYDVKM. There are 18 residues in the CDR3. Deletions cut 4 bases from V and 2 bases from J, with 23 bases between. The CDR3 bases are TGTGCCAGCAGTTCCCCAGGGGTCTCCAGTTTCGGACAAGAGACCCAGTACTTC. Translated, it gives CASSSPGVSSFGQETQYF.

The rearrangement links TRBV7-9 to TRBJ2-7; 10 bases are shared with TRBD1. This CDR3 spans 15 amino acids. The V and J ends lost 6 bases and 4 bases, in that order; junction bases with no gene match: 9. Germline V gives CDR1 SEHNR, CDR2 FQNEAQ (reference sequence). CDR3 region: CASSYPGTGVYEQYF. The CDR3 bases are TGTGCCAGCAGTTACCCCGGGACAGGGGTATACGAGCAGTACTTC.

CDR3 DNA: TGTGCCAGCTCAGCCCGACAGGGATCGACCACTGAAGCTTTCTTT. This encodes CASSARQGSTTEAFF. The chain uses TRBV18 and TRBJ1-1; 7 bases line up with TRBD1. The CDR3 extends over 15 amino acids. J was trimmed by 4 bases and V by 5 bases; bases with no gene match: 10. Germline V gene sequence: CDR1 KGHSH, CDR2 LQKENI.

The V gene is TRBV5-1, the J gene TRBJ2-5; a possible D gene is TRBD2 (6 bases). Germline V lookup: CDR1 SGHRS, CDR2 YFSETQ. This CDR3 spans 21 amino acids. V was clipped by 1 base and J by 5 bases, with 33 bases between them. CDR3 sequence: CASSLTLTYSWRAGGLETQYF. In nucleotides, the CDR3 is TGCGCCAGCAGCTTGACCCTTACTTACAGCTGGCGAGCGGGTGGTTTGGAGACCCAGTACTTC.

This clone is a singleton in its sample. This CDR3 is also generated by other DNA sequences in the sample. The CDR3 DNA reads TGTGCCAGCACTCGACAGGGCATGAACACTGAAGCTTTCTTT. Its translation is CASTRQGMNTEAFF. The rearrangement joins TRBV6-1 to TRBJ1-1, with 7 nucleotides matching TRBD1. Germline V gives CDR1 MNHNS, CDR2 SASEGT. V lost 7 bases to trimming and J lost 0 bases; unmatched junction nucleotides: 5. The length of the CDR3 is 14 residues.

This sequence joins TRBV27 and TRBJ2-7, with 12 bases identical to TRBD2. The CDR3 spans 17 residues. V dropped 5 bases and J dropped 2; count of bases not matched to a gene: 10. Germline CDR1 and CDR2: MNHEY and SMNVEV (reference sequence). CDR3 region: CASSRKPGLAGPYEQYF. The CDR3 DNA follows: TGTGCCAGCAGTAGAAAGCCGGGACTAGCGGGCCCCTACGAGCAGTACTTC.

The chain employs TRBV4-1 and TRBJ2-5; 7 nucleotides line up with TRBD2. The V gene end was trimmed by 1 base and the J gene end by 5 bases; junction bases not matched to a gene: 4. The CDR3 runs to 14 residues. CDR1 is MGHRA and CDR2 is YSYEKL in the germline V gene. CDR3 bases: TGCGCCAGCAGCCAAGTTCAGGGAGGGGAGACCCAGTACTTC. It encodes CASSQVQGGETQYF.

This clone was recorded once. The V call is TRBV30, the J call TRBJ2-5, with TRBD2 as a possible D gene (7 bases). The DNA end is a closer match to TRBJ2-7, so the J assignment may be wrong. The germline V gene has CDR1 GTSNPN and CDR2 SVGIG (reference sequence). CDR3 size: 15 residues. The CDR3 coding sequence is TGTGCCTGGATTCGGGGTCGGGGGGCGCGGTACGAGCAGTACTTC. Translating gives CAWIRGRGARYEQYF.

The rearrangement uses TRBV29-1 and TRBJ2-7, with D perhaps TRBD1 or TRBD2 (5 bases each). The CDR3 contains 12 residues. Germline V lookup: CDR1 SQVTM, CDR2 ANQGSEA. Trimming took off 3 bases at V and 2 bases at J, with 8 bases between the two ends. The CDR3 spells CSVDGGPYEQYF. The CDR3, as DNA: TGCAGCGTTGATGGGGGACCCTACGAGCAGTACTTC.

CDR3 sequence reads: CASSIDDRGRETQYF. CDR3 bases: TGTGCCAGTAGTATAGATGACAGGGGGCGGGAGACCCAGTACTTC. V and J are TRBV19 and TRBJ2-5, with TRBD1 matching 10 bases. This CDR3 has 15 residues. Germline CDR1 reads LNHDA; CDR2 reads SQIVND (reference sequence). Trimming at V came to 0 bases and at J to 5 bases, leaving 3 bases not matched to a gene.

The chain uses TRBV25-1 and TRBJ1-1; no clear D. Trimming took off 2 bases at V and 11 bases at J, with 15 bases between the two ends. There are 13 residues in the CDR3. Germline values: CDR1 MGHDK, CDR2 SYGVNS. CDR3 bases: TGTGCCAGCAGTGAAGAGATAACCACCAAGGCTTTCTTT. It codes for CASSEEITTKAFF. The whole variable domain, filled in from reference TRBV25-1 and TRBJ1-1, reads EADIYQTPRYLVIGTGKKITLECSQTMGHDKMYWYQQDPGMELHLIHYSYGVNSTEKGDLSSESTVSRIRTEHFPLTLESARPSHTSQYLCASSEEITTKAFFGQGTRLTVV.

The chain's CDR3 is CASSLVGNTGELFF. In DNA form, the CDR3 reads TGTGCCAGCAGTCTTGTCGGGAACACCGGGGAGCTGTTTTTT. The rearrangement joins TRBV28 to TRBJ2-2; D is undetermined. The CDR3 extends over 14 amino acids. V was shortened by 5 bases and J by 1 base, with 8 bases between the two germline ends. CDR1 is MDHEN and CDR2 is SYDVKM in the germline V gene.

This chain joins TRBV21-1 and TRBJ2-7; the D call TRBD2 from the table was never checked on the DNA. TRBV21-1 is marked as a pseudogene. The CDR3 consists of 18 residues. The CDR3 coding sequence is TGTGCCAGCAGCAAAGCGCTTTCCGCTAGCGGAAGCTCCTACGAGCAGTACTTC. Translation: CASSKALSASGSSYEQYF.

The rearrangement links TRBV4-1 to TRBJ2-7; D could derive from TRBD1 or TRBD2 (5 bases each). Trimming removed 4 bases from V and 2 bases from J, with 15 bases in between. Germline CDR1 reads MGHRA; CDR2 reads YSYEKL. This CDR3 spans 15 amino acids. The CDR3 is CASSRPGTATYEQYF. The CDR3, as DNA: TGCGCCAGCAGCCGACCCGGGACGGCGACCTACGAGCAGTACTTC.

The rearrangement links TRBV10-3 to TRBJ1-1; a possible D gene is TRBD1 (5 bases). Trimming removed 4 bases at V and 5 bases at J, with 14 bases between. In germline, CDR1 is ENHRY, CDR2 SYGVKD. This CDR3 comprises 14 residues. CDR3 sequence: CAISGPGMGTEAFF. The CDR3 region has the DNA TGTGCCATCAGTGGCCCAGGGATGGGAACTGAAGCTTTCTTT.

The chain employs TRBV29-1 and TRBJ2-7, with TRBD1 identical over 10 bases. The CDR3 runs to 15 residues. V shed 6 bases, J shed 0 bases, and the junction held 8 bases outside the gene matches. Germline V lookup: CDR1 SQVTM, CDR2 ANQGSEA. CDR3 sequence: CSVDLGQGTSYEQYF. The DNA for the CDR3 is TGCAGCGTCGACCTGGGACAGGGGACCTCCTACGAGCAGTACTTC.

This chain connects TRBV5-1 to TRBJ1-5, with D perhaps matching TRBD1 (5 bases). The CDR3 spans 15 residues. V shed 4 bases and J shed 8 bases, with 19 bases lying between them. Per germline, CDR1 SGHRS and CDR2 YFSETQ. The CDR3 spells CASSLGARAIEPQHF. DNA of the CDR3: TGCGCCAGCAGCCTAGGGGCCAGGGCTATCGAGCCCCAGCATTTT.

The rearrangement links TRBV5-1 to TRBJ1-2, with 8 bases identical to TRBD1. CDR3 length equals 15 residues. V was pared by 4 bases and J by 2 bases, with 7 bases of the junction left unmatched. The germline gives CDR1 SGHRS, CDR2 YFSETQ. This CDR3 reads CASSKGTGDNYGYTF. The CDR3 coding sequence is TGCGCCAGCAGCAAGGGGACAGGAGACAACTATGGCTACACCTTC.

The rearrangement uses TRBV13 and TRBJ2-1; D may be TRBD1 (5 bases). Germline CDR1 reads PRHDT; CDR2 reads FYEKMQ (reference sequence). Trimming left V 1 base short and J 10 bases short, with 11 bases between. CDR3 length: 13 residues. The CDR3 loop reads CASSLEVWTEQFF. The CDR3, as DNA: TGTGCCAGCAGCTTAGAGGTTTGGACAGAGCAGTTCTTC.

This chain uses TRBV2 with TRBJ2-7; D assignment may be TRBD1 or TRBD2 (5 bases each). The CDR3 consists of 18 residues. V was pared by 1 base and J by 1 base, with 20 bases between. CDR1 is SNHLY and CDR2 is FYNNEI in the germline V gene. The CDR3 region is CASSEGSVFGDGSYEQYF. The CDR3 DNA is TGTGCCAGCAGTGAAGGGTCAGTGTTCGGGGACGGATCCTACGAGCAGTACTTC.

This chain uses TRBV11-3 with TRBJ2-7; TRBD2 matches at 10 bases. J gave up 2 bases and V 5 bases, and 6 bases lay outside the gene matches. The CDR3 covers 15 residues. The germline gives CDR1 SGHNT, CDR2 YENEEA. As DNA, the CDR3 is TGTGCCAGCAGCCTCTCTAGCGGGAGTACCTACGAGCAGTACTTC. Translation gives CASSLSSGSTYEQYF.

The rearrangement joins TRBV10-3 to TRBJ2-7; 8 nucleotides agree with TRBD1. V was clipped by 6 bases and J by 3 bases; unmatched bases: 10. Germline lookup yields CDR1 ENHRY and CDR2 SYGVKD. The CDR3 is made up of 15 amino acids. The DNA of the CDR3 is TGTGCCATCAGCGACCCCCGGGACAGGCTCTACGAGCAGTACTTC. Amino acids: CAISDPRDRLYEQYF.

The chain employs TRBV6-1 and TRBJ2-7; possibly TRBD1 or TRBD2 for D (5 bases each). This CDR3 spans 15 amino acids. From germline, CDR1 is MNHNS and CDR2 SASEGT. The V end was cut by 7 bases, the J end by 0 bases, with 16 bases between. CDR3 sequence (DNA): TGTGCCAGCATCCCCTGGGACGGATCCTCCTACGAGCAGTACTTC. Translation: CASIPWDGSSYEQYF.